The present T cell receptor (beta chain) was sequenced within a study of Ad26.COV2.S vaccination and SARS-CoV-2 variants. Assay: immunoSEQ multiplex PCR; the TCRdb copy retains only in-frame clones and omits some. The sample holds 200,000 to 250,000 clones, around 89% seen once. V lost 2 bases and J 4 bases, leaving 5 bases between the germline ends. The CDR3 length is 12 residues. Germline V gene sequence: CDR1 SEHNR, CDR2 FQNEAQ (reference sequence). Treatment denoted: roughly 19 received Ad26.COV2.S at low or high dose, single or two shots; 5 received placebo; per-sample allocation not given. Collection of samples fell on day 63 after the first vaccine or placebo injection.

This sequence was found in a person aged 18-60 years who received the Ad26.COV2.S COVID-19 vaccine or a placebo. Specimen: peripheral blood, collected in a trial of Ad26.COV2.S vaccine versus placebo. The J gene is TRBJ2-5, the V gene TRBV7-9; D unresolved. CDR3 nucleotides: TGTGCCAGCAGCTTAAGTTCAGAGACCCAGTACTTC. Its protein product is CASSLSSETQYF.